This T cell receptor (beta chain) appears in the sequencing data of a study of blood T cells in healthy people across ages. The germline V gene has CDR1 SGHRS and CDR2 YFSETQ. The CDR3 has 13 residues. V was shortened by 0 bases and J by 4 bases, with 7 bases between the two germline ends. A second PCR of 7 to 11 cycles used a sample-barcoded 5' primer and a J-beta primer mix. TCRdb independently ran MiXCR on the 5' RACE reads; one entry per CDR3 protein. Of around 620,000 distinct CDR3 sequences in the sample, 27% were seen once. The source of this sequence is a woman between 65 and 79 years old in good health. This rearrangement joins TRBV5-1 to TRBJ1-2; D remains ambiguous. The sample was blood. The CDR3, as DNA: TGCGCCAGCAGCTTGGACAGCCTCTATGGCTACACCTTC. Translated, it gives CASSLDSLYGYTF.